Listed below are T cell receptor beta chains from one sample, sequenced in a study of blood T cell repertoires in COVID-19. Sequencing was performed with immunoSEQ multiplex PCR; in TCRdb, only in-frame clones are kept and a portion is missing. The sample has 200,000 to 250,000 clones; about four fifths are singletons. The sequenced material came from PBMCs or T cells enriched from blood (not recorded which). Every receptor here comes from a woman between 50 and 59 years old who had been exposed to COVID-19. CDR3s include the opening cysteine and the closing phenylalanine or tryptophan. The D gene is left open where the match is weak. The size of a clone is reported for some rows only, either as once, few or many, or as a class for expanded clones.

d_call | clone_size | j_call | v_call | cdr3_nt | cdr3_aa
TRBD1 | . | TRBJ2-3 | TRBV10-3 | TGTGCCATCGGCTCCGGGACAGGGGGCGATACGCAGTATTTT | CAIGSGTGGDTQYF
TRBD2 | . | TRBJ2-2 | TRBV19 | TGTGCCAGTAGTTCCCGACTAGCGGGGGGGCGAACCGGGGAGCTGTTTTTT | CASSSRLAGGRTGELFF
TRBD1 | . | TRBJ1-1 | TRBV7-8 | TGTGCCAGCAGCCCCCTGGGGGGACAGGGAGGAGGAGCTTTCTTT | CASSPLGGQGGGAFF
TRBD1 | few | TRBJ1-2 | TRBV7-2 | TGTGCCAGCAGCTTAGTAGGGACAGGGCTAGACTATGGCTACACCTTC | CASSLVGTGLDYGYTF
. | . | TRBJ1-1 | TRBV21-1 | TGTGCCAGCAGCAAAGAGACTAAAGCTTTCTTT | CASSKETKAFF
. | . | TRBJ1-1 | TRBV12-3/TRBV12-4 | TGTGCCAGCAAGAGGGACACTGAAGCTTTCTTT | CASKRDTEAFF
. | . | TRBJ1-1 | TRBV30 | TGTGCCTGGAGTGTAGCGAAAGCTTTCTTT | CAWSVAKAFF
. | . | TRBJ1-2 | TRBV27 | TGTGCCAGCAGTTTATGGGGTCAGGGTGGCTATGGCTACACCTTC | CASSLWGQGGYGYTF
TRBD1 | . | TRBJ2-1 | TRBV7-2 | TGTGCCAGCAGCTTAGGTGGATGGAAGACAGGGGCGGCTAATGAGCAGTTCTTC | CASSLGGWKTGAANEQFF
. | . | TRBJ1-6 | TRBV27 | TGTGCCAGCAGTTTATCGCGGGGGCTAAATTCACCCCTCCACTTT | CASSLSRGLNSPLHF
TRBD1 | . | TRBJ1-2 | TRBV9 | TGTGCCAGCAGCAAGACAGGGGATAACTATGGCTACACCTTC | CASSKTGDNYGYTF
TRBD1 | . | TRBJ2-2 | TRBV4-3 | TGCGCCAGCAGCCGCCGTACCGGGACAGGGTTCGGGGAGCTGTTTTTT | CASSRRTGTGFGELFF
. | . | TRBJ2-1 | TRBV12-3/TRBV12-4 | TGTGCCAGCAGTTTAGCCTTCAGAAATGAGCAGTTCTTC | CASSLAFRNEQFF
. | . | TRBJ1-3 | TRBV12-3/TRBV12-4 | TGTGCCAGCATGGAGGGAGCAGGAAACACCATATATTTT | CASMEGAGNTIYF
. | . | TRBJ2-7 | TRBV6-5 | TGTGCCAGCAGTTACTCGCCGGACTCGAGATACGAGCAGTACTTC | CASSYSPDSRYEQYF
. | few | TRBJ1-1 | TRBV29-1 | TGCAGCGTTGACCGTTCAGGGTTGAACACTGAAGCTTTCTTT | CSVDRSGLNTEAFF
TRBD1 | . | TRBJ1-3 | TRBV5-6 | TGTGCCAGCAGCATGAGGACAGGGGCGGGAAACACCATATATTTT | CASSMRTGAGNTIYF
. | . | TRBJ1-1 | TRBV10-3 | TGTGCCACCCTCTCGACTGAACGCTCTGAAGCTTTCTTT | CATLSTERSEAFF
TRBD1 | . | TRBJ1-1 | TRBV6-5 | TGTGCCAGCAGTACCAGGGGGAGGACTGAAGCTTTCTTT | CASSTRGRTEAFF
. | . | TRBJ2-5 | TRBV5-4 | TGTGCCAGCAGCAGGGACACCCAAGAGACCCAGTACTTC | CASSRDTQETQYF
. | once | TRBJ2-7 | TRBV5-4 | TGTGCCAGCAGCTTTATTGGGGGGACCGGAGAGCAGTACTTC | CASSFIGGTGEQYF
. | . | TRBJ1-1 | TRBV11-2 | TGTGCCAGCAGCCCTCCAGGGTTCTCATTCCGAGACACTGAAGCTTTCTTT | CASSPPGFSFRDTEAFF
. | once | TRBJ1-4 | TRBV7-2 | TGTGCCAGCAGCTTAAGGGGACTCCCGGCTGAAAAACTGTTTTTT | CASSLRGLPAEKLFF
. | . | TRBJ1-3 | TRBV9 | TGTGCCAGCAGCGTAGGAACGGACACCATATATTTT | CASSVGTDTIYF
. | once | TRBJ1-6 | TRBV11-2 | TGTGCCAGCAGCCATGCGTTGGTTGAGGTACGGGGTTCACCCCTCCACTTT | CASSHALVEVRGSPLHF
. | . | TRBJ1-1 | TRBV6-1 | TGTGCCAGCAGTGAAGAAAGCTTTGAAGCTTTCTTT | CASSEESFEAFF
TRBD1 | . | TRBJ1-1 | TRBV30 | TGTGCCTGGAGTGGGCAGACAGGGGATGAAGCTTTCTTT | CAWSGQTGDEAFF